This T cell receptor (beta chain) comes out of a study of shared clonotypes between healthy human individuals. Broader study findings: Clonotype sharing among donors, it was expected, would be affected by sequencing depth.

Concerning this clone itself: The antigen remains unidentified.

Germline V gives CDR1 SGDLS, CDR2 YYNGEE. The germline V and J ends were trimmed by 5 bases and 1 base, with 16 bases remaining between them. The CDR3 runs 16 residues. The naive CD8 population came from CD45RO-negative cells selected for CCR7, without terminally differentiated effector memory CD45RA+ cells. Libraries were prepared by immunoSEQ multiplex PCR; TCRdb keeps only in-frame clonotypes and omits some of them. Of approximately 1.9 million clones in the sample, roughly 93% were seen once. The chain joins TRBV9 to TRBJ2-1; tentative D call: TRBD2 (5 bases). The receptor comes from a man aged 18 to 35 in good health. Some clones in this sample may be carry-over from other donors' samples. Sequencing was performed on naive CD8+ T cells from PBMCs. Here the CDR3 reads CASSLYGELSYNEQFF. CDR3 coding DNA: TGTGCCAGCAGTCTTTACGGGGAGTTGTCCTACAATGAGCAGTTCTTC.